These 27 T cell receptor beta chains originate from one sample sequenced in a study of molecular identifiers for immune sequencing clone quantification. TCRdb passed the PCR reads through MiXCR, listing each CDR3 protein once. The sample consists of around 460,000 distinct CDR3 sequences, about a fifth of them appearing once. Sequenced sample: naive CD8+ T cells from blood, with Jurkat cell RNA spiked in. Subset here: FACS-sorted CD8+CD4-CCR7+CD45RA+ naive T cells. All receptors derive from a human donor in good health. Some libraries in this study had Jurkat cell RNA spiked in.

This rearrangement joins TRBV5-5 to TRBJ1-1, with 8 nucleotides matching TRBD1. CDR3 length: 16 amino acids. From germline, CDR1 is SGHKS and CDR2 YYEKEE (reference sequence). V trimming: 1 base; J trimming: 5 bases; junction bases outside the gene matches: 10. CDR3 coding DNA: TGTGCCAGCAGCTTGAGGGAGGACAGGGTAAAAACTGAAGCTTTCTTT. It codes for CASSLREDRVKTEAFF.

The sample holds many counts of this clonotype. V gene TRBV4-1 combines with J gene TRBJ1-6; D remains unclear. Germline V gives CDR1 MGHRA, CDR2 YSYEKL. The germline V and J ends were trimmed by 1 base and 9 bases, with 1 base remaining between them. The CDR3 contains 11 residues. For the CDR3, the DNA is TGCGCCAGCAGCCAAGGTTCACCCCTCCACTTT. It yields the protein CASSQGSPLHF.

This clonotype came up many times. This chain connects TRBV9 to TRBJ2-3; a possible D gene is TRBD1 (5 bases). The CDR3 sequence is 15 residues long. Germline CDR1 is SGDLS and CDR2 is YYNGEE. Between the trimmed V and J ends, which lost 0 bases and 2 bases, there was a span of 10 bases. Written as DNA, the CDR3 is TGTGCCAGCAGCGTAGGAACGACAGACACAGATACGCAGTATTTT. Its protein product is CASSVGTTDTDTQYF.

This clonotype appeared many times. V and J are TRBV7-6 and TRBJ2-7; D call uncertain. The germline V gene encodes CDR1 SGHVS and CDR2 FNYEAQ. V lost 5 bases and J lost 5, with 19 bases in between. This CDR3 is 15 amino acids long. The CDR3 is CASSPYVRSGDEQYF. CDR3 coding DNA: TGTGCCAGCAGCCCTTATGTCCGGTCTGGGGACGAGCAGTACTTC.

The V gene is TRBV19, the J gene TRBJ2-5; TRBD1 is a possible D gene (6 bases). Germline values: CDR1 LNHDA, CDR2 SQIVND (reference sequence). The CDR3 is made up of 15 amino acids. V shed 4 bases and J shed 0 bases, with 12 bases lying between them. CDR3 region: CASSTLGQNQETQYF. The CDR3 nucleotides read TGTGCCAGTAGTACCCTCGGACAGAACCAAGAGACCCAGTACTTC.

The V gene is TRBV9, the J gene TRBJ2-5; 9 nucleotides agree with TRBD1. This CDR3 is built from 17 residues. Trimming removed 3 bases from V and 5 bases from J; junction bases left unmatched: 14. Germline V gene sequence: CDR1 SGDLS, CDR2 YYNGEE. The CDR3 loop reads CASSAKGGQGMHETQYF. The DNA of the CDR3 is TGTGCCAGCAGCGCCAAAGGAGGACAGGGGATGCATGAGACCCAGTACTTC.

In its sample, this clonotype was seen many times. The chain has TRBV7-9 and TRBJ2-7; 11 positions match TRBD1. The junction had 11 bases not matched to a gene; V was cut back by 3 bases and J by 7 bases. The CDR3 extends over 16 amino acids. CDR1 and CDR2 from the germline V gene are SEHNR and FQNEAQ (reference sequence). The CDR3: CASSFPGQGGRREQYF. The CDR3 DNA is TGTGCCAGCAGCTTTCCGGGACAGGGGGGACGCCGGGAGCAGTACTTC. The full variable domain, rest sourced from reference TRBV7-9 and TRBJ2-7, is DTGVSQNPRHKITKRGQNVTFRCDPISEHNRLYWYRQTLGQGPEFLTYFQNEAQLEKSRLLSDRFSAERPKGSFSTLEIQRTEQGDSAMYLCASSFPGQGGRREQYFGPGTRLTVT.

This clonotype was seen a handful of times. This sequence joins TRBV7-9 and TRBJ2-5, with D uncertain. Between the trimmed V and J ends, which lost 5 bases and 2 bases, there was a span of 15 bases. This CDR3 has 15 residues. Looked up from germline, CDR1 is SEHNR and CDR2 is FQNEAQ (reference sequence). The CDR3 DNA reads TGTGCCAGCAGCCAGAGCGTAGGTTTTCAAGAGACCCAGTACTTC. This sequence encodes CASSQSVGFQETQYF. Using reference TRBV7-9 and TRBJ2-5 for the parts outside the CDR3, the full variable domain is DTGVSQNPRHKITKRGQNVTFRCDPISEHNRLYWYRQTLGQGPEFLTYFQNEAQLEKSRLLSDRFSAERPKGSFSTLEIQRTEQGDSAMYLCASSQSVGFQETQYFGPGTRLLVL.

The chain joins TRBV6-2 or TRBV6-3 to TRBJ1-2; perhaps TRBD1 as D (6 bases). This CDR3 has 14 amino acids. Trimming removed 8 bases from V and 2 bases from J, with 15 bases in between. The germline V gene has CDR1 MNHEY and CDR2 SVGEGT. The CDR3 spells CASGSSGQNYGYTF. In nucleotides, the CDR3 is TGTGCCAGCGGTTCCTCCGGACAGAACTATGGCTACACCTTC.

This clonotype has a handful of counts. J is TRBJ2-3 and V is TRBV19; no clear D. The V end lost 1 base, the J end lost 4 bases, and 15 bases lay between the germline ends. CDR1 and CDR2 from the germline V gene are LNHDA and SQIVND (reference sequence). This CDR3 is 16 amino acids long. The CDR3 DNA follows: TGTGCCAGTAGTATAGGATTCCCTCCAGGCCCAGATACGCAGTATTTT. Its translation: CASSIGFPPGPDTQYF.

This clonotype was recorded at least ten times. CDR3 nucleotides: TGTGCCACCTGGGGACAGGGTCAACCCTTGAACACTGAAGCTTTCTTT. Translation gives CATWGQGQPLNTEAFF. V is TRBV7-9 and J is TRBJ1-1; 9 bases are a match to TRBD1. The CDR3 has 16 residues. The V gene's germline CDR1 is SEHNR and CDR2 FQNEAQ (reference sequence). The junction had 12 bases not matched to a gene; V was cut back by 10 bases and J by 0 bases.

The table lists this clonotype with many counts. The chain's CDR3 is CASSDGGTSTDTQYF. CDR3 nucleotides: TGTGCCAGCAGTGACGGGGGGACCAGCACAGATACGCAGTATTTT. The V and J genes are TRBV2 and TRBJ2-3; 7 positions agree with TRBD2. The CDR3 spans 15 residues. V shed 3 bases, J shed 0 bases, and the junction held 3 bases outside the gene matches. Germline values: CDR1 SNHLY, CDR2 FYNNEI.

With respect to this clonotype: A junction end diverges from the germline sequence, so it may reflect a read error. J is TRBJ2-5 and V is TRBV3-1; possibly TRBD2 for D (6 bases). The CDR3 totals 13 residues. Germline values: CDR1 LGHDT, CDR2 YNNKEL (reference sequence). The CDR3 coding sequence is TGTGCCGGCAGCCGGGACTACCAAGAGACCCAGTACTTC. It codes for CAGSRDYQETQYF.

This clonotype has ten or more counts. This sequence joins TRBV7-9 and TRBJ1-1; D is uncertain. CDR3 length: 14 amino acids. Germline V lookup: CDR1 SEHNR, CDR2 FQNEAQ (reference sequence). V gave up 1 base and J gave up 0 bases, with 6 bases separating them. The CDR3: CASSLGEMNTEAFF. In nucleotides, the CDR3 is TGTGCCAGCAGCTTAGGGGAAATGAACACTGAAGCTTTCTTT.

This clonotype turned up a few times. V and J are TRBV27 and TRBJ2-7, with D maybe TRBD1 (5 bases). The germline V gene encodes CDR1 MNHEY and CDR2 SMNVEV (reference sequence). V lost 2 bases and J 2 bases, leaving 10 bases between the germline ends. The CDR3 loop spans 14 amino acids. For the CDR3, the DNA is TGTGCCAGCAGTTTAAGGGGATACACCTACGAGCAGTACTTC. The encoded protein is CASSLRGYTYEQYF.

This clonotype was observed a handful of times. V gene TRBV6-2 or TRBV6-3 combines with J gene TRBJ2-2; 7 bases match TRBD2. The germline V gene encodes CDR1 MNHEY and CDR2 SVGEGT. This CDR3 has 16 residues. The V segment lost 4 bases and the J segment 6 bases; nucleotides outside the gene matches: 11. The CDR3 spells CASSSRTRNIAGELFF. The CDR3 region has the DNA TGTGCCAGCAGTTCTCGGACTAGGAATATCGCCGGGGAGCTGTTTTTT.

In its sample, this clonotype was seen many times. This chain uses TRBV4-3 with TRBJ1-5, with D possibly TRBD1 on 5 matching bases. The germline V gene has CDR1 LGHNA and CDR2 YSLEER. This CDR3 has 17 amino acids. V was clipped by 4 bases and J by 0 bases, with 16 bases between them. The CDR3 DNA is TGCGCCAGCAGCCCAAATGCCGGGACTCCTAGCAATCAGCCCCAGCATTTT. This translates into CASSPNAGTPSNQPQHF.

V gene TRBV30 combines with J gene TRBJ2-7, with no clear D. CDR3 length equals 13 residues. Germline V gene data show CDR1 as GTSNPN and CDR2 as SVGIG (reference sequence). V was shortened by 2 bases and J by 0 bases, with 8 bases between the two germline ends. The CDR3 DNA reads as TGTGCCTGGAGTCACGGTAGCTCCTACGAGCAGTACTTC. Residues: CAWSHGSSYEQYF.

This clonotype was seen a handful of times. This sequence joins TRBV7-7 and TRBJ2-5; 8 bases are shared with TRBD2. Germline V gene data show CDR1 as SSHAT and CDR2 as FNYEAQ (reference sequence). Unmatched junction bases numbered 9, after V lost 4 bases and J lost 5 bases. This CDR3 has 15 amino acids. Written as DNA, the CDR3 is TGTGCCAGCAGCTATCGACTAGCGTCGGCTGAGACCCAGTACTTC. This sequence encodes CASSYRLASAETQYF.

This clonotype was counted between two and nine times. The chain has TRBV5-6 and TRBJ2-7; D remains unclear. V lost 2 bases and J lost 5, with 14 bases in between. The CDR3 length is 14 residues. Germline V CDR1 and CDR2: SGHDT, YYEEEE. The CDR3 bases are TGTGCCAGCAGCTTACCCGCTCAGAGGCACGAGCAGTACTTC. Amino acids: CASSLPAQRHEQYF.

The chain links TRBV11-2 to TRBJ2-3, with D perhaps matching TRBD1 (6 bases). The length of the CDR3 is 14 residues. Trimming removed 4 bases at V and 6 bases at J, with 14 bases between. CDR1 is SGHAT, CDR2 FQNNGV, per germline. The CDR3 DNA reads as TGTGCCAGCAGCTGGGGGCCAGGGCGGGATACGCAGTATTTT. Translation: CASSWGPGRDTQYF.

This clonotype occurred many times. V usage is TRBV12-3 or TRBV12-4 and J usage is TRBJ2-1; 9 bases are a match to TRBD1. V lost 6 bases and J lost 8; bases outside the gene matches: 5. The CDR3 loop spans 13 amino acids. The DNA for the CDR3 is TGTGCCAGCAGAGGGACAGGGATCGATGAGCAGTTCTTC. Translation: CASRGTGIDEQFF.

The CDR3 nucleotides read TGTGCCAGCAGCTTTCCCCTTTTTCAGGCGTCGAACACCGGGGAGCTGTTTTTT. Protein: CASSFPLFQASNTGELFF. The chain uses TRBV7-9 and TRBJ2-2; D is unresolved. The CDR3 consists of 18 residues. The V and J ends lost 3 bases and 0 bases respectively, with 17 bases between them. The germline V gene encodes CDR1 SEHNR and CDR2 FQNEAQ (reference sequence).

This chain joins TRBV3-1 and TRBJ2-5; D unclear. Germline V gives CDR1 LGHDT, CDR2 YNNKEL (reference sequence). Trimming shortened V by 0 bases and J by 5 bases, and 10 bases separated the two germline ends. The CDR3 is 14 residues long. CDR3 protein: CASSQEVNRETQYF. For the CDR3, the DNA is TGTGCCAGCAGCCAAGAGGTTAATCGCGAGACCCAGTACTTC.

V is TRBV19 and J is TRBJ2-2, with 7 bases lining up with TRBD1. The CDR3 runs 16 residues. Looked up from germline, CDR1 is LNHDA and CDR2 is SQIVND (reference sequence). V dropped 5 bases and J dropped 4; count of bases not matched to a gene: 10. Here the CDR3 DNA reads TGTGCCAGTAGTCCCAGACAGGGTTACGCCACCGGGGAGCTGTTTTTT. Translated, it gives CASSPRQGYATGELFF.

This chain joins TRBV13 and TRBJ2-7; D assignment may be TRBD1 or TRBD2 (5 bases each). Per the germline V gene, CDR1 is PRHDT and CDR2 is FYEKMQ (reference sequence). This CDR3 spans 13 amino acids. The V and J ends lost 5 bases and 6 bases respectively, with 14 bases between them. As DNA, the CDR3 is TGTGCCAGCAGCCCCGAGGGGCTAACCGAGCAGTACTTC. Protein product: CASSPEGLTEQYF.

The CDR3 region is CASSPYRTGASYEQYF. As DNA, the CDR3 is TGTGCCAGCTCACCCTACCGGACAGGGGCTTCCTACGAGCAGTACTTC. V gene TRBV18 combines with J gene TRBJ2-7; 9 nucleotides align to TRBD1. The CDR3 consists of 16 residues. Looked up from germline, CDR1 is KGHSH and CDR2 is LQKENI. With V trimmed by 3 bases and J by 1 base, 7 bases remained unmatched.